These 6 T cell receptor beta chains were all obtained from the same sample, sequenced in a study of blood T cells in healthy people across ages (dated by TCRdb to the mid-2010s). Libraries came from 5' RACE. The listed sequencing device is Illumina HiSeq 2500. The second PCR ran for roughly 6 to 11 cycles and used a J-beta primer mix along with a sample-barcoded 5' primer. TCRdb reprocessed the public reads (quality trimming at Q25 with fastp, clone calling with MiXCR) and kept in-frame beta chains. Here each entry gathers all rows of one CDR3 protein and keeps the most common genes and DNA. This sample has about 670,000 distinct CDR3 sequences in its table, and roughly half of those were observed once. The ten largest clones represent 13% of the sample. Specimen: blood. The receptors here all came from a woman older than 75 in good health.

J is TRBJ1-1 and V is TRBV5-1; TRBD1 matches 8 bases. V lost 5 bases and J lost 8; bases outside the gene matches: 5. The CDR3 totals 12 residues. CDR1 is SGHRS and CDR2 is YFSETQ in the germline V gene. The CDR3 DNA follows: TGCGCCAGCAGAGGACAGGGAGGCGAAGCTTTCTTT. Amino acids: CASRGQGGEAFF.

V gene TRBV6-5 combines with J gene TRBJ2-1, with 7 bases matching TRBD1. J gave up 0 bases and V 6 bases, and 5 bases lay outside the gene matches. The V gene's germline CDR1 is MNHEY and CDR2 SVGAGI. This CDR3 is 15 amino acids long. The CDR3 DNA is TGTGCCAGCAGCCTCGGGACAGTCTCCTACAATGAGCAGTTCTTC. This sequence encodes CASSLGTVSYNEQFF.

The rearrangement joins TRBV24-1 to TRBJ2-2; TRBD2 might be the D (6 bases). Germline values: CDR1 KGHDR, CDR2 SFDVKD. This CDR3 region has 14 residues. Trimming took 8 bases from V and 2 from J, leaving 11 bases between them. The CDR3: CATMAGINTGELFF. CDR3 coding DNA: TGTGCCACCATGGCGGGAATCAACACCGGGGAGCTGTTTTTT.

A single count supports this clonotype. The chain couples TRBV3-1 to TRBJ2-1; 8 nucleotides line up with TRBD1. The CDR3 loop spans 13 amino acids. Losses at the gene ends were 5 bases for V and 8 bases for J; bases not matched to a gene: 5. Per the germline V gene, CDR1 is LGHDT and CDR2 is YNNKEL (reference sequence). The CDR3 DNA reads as TGTGCCAGCAGCGGAGGACAGGGACATGAGCAGTTCTTC. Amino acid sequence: CASSGGQGHEQFF.

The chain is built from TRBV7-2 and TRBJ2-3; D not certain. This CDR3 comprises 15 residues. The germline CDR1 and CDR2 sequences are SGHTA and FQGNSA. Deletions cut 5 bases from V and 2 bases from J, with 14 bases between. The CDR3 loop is CASSNQVSLTDTQYF. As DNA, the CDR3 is TGTGCCAGCAGCAATCAAGTGTCCCTCACAGATACGCAGTATTTT. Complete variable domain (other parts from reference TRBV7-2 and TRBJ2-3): GAGVSQSPSNKVTEKGKDVELRCDPISGHTALYWYRQSLGQGLEFLIYFQGNSAPDKSGLPSDRFSAERTGGSVSTLTIQRTQQEDSAVYLCASSNQVSLTDTQYFGPGTRLTVL.

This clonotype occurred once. The CDR3 here is CSARRDSPYEQYF. CDR3 coding DNA: TGCAGTGCTAGGAGGGACAGCCCCTACGAGCAGTACTTC. The V and J genes are TRBV20-1 and TRBJ2-4; TRBD1 aligns across 7 bases. The J call is in doubt because the DNA end fits TRBJ2-7 better. The CDR3 has 13 residues. In germline, CDR1 is DFQATT, CDR2 SNEGSKA (reference sequence).